Described below is a single T cell receptor (beta chain) sequence and its context. The same CDR3 is also encoded by other DNA sequences in this sample. The V and J ends lost 4 bases and 5 bases respectively, with 8 bases between them. Germline V gives CDR1 SEHNR, CDR2 FQNEAQ (reference sequence). The CDR3 sequence is 12 residues long. The record originates from a study of T cell changes during pregnancy in multiple sclerosis. The table came from immunoSEQ multiplex PCR; TCRdb's copy has only in-frame clones and leaves some out. The sample holds 40,000 to 50,000 clones, about 94% seen once. The chain is built from TRBV7-9 and TRBJ1-1; no clear D. This TCR was recovered from a female donor with multiple sclerosis, enrolled in a pregnancy study. The sample consisted of CD8+ T cells from peripheral blood mononuclear cells, taken in the first trimester of pregnancy. The CDR3 DNA sequence: TGTGCCAGCAGCTCGGGAGGAACTGAAGCTTTCTTT. This encodes CASSSGGTEAFF.